Listed here are 20 T cell receptor beta chains from one sample, sequenced in a study of T cells in Graves' hyperthyroidism and ophthalmopathy. RNA transcripts yielded amplified TCR beta CDR3 regions. Initially, a first-round RT-PCR of the TCR CDR3 employed the HTBI primer set. Each CDR3 protein is one row after TCRdb ran MiXCR on the multiplex PCR reads. This table has hundreds of thousands of distinct CDR3 sequences, roughly 40% appearing once. Input material: blood. Receptors were obtained from a man aged 18 to 30 with Graves' hyperthyroidism.

The chain is built from TRBV4-1 and TRBJ1-6; 8 bases match TRBD1. Germline CDR1 MGHRA, CDR2 YSYEKL. V dropped 1 base and J dropped 9; count of bases not matched to a gene: 5. The CDR3 runs 15 residues. In DNA, the CDR3 is TGCGCCAGCAGCCAAGGTCAGGGGGCGATTTCACCCCTCCACTTT. Residues: CASSQGQGAISPLHF.

This clonotype was detected a few times. This chain links TRBV10-3 with TRBJ1-5; TRBD1 might be the D (6 bases). CDR1 is ENHRY and CDR2 is SYGVKD in the germline V gene. The CDR3 length is 14 residues. V was shortened by 10 bases and J by 0 bases, with 13 bases between the two germline ends. CDR3 protein: CASRRQDSNQPQHF. CDR3 bases: TGTGCCAGCAGAAGACAGGATAGCAATCAGCCCCAGCATTTT.

In the case of this clonotype: The final CDR3 position lacks the conserved phenylalanine or tryptophan, pointing to a likely read error. The DNA is left out, because the CDR3 cannot be placed on it with certainty; the CDR3 is given as TCRdb lists it. The genes are TRBV5-1 and TRBJ1-2. Both ends counted, the CDR3 spans 8 residues. Germline assignment: CDR1 SGHRS and CDR2 YFSETQ. This CDR3 reads CASSLASQ.

This clonotype was recorded many times. The chain recombines TRBV25-1 with TRBJ1-1, with D maybe TRBD1 (6 bases). The CDR3 is 14 amino acids. The V gene lost 2 bases and the J gene lost 7 bases, with 14 bases spanning the gap. Germline CDR1 and CDR2: MGHDK and SYGVNS. CDR3 loop: CASSEPEQGVEAFF. CDR3 sequence (DNA): TGTGCCAGCAGTGAACCGGAACAGGGCGTTGAAGCTTTCTTT.

This clonotype was observed a handful of times. This sequence joins TRBV9 and TRBJ1-4, with D maybe TRBD1 (6 bases). The length of the CDR3 is 18 residues. CDR1 and CDR2 from the germline V gene are SGDLS and YYNGEE. V was cut by 0 bases and J by 0 bases, with 15 bases left in between. The CDR3 is CASSVDFRTEATNEKLFF. CDR3 coding DNA: TGTGCCAGCAGCGTAGACTTCAGGACAGAGGCAACTAATGAAAAACTGTTTTTT.

This clonotype occurred many times. The chain recombines TRBV5-1 with TRBJ1-1, with D hard to call. This CDR3 comprises 15 residues. Trimming took off 0 bases at V and 0 bases at J, with 9 bases between the two ends. Germline-derived CDR1 and CDR2 are SGHRS and YFSETQ. The CDR3 spells CASSLDSGMNTEAFF. DNA of the CDR3: TGCGCCAGCAGCTTGGATTCCGGCATGAACACTGAAGCTTTCTTT.

Concerning this clonotype: Possible read error: a much larger clone is one base away. This chain links TRBV7-2 with TRBJ1-4; no clear D gene. This CDR3 is 11 amino acids long. CDR1 SGHTA and CDR2 FQGNSA come from the germline V gene. The CDR3 nucleotides are TGTGCCAGCTTACTCCACGAAAAACTGGTTTTT. It specifies CASLLHEKLVF.

The chain uses TRBV20-1 and TRBJ2-7, with D unresolved. The CDR3 is 14 amino acids. Germline V gene sequence: CDR1 DFQATT, CDR2 SNEGSKA (reference sequence). V was cut by 3 bases and J by 4 bases, with 16 bases left in between. Here the CDR3 DNA reads TGCAGTGCTAGGGGGAAGGCCGCCCTTTACGAGCAGTACTTC. Protein sequence: CSARGKAALYEQYF.

This sequence joins TRBV20-1 and TRBJ1-4; D remains ambiguous. V gave up 0 bases and J gave up 8 bases, with 13 bases separating them. There are 14 residues in the CDR3. The V gene's germline CDR1 is DFQATT and CDR2 SNEGSKA (reference sequence). The chain's CDR3 is CSARDRAWGEKLFF. CDR3 DNA sequence: TGCAGTGCTAGAGATCGGGCTTGGGGAGAAAAACTGTTTTTT.

The rearrangement joins TRBV4-3 to TRBJ2-2; 11 nucleotides agree with TRBD2. Germline CDR1 LGHNA, CDR2 YSLEER. The CDR3 contains 19 residues. The J segment lost 7 bases and the V segment lost 2 bases, leaving 15 bases of the junction unmatched. CDR3 sequence reads: CASSQMEIVTSGSIGELFF. CDR3 DNA: TGCGCCAGCAGCCAAATGGAAATTGTAACTAGCGGGAGCATCGGGGAGCTGTTTTTT.

This clonotype was counted once. The chain links TRBV25-1 to TRBJ2-7; D is unclear. This CDR3 is built from 14 residues. Germline V lookup: CDR1 MGHDK, CDR2 SYGVNS. Between the trimmed V and J ends, which lost 1 base and 4 bases, there was a span of 11 bases. The CDR3 is CASSEWEVFYEQYF. DNA of the CDR3: TGTGCCAGCAGTGAATGGGAAGTTTTTTACGAGCAGTACTTC.

This clonotype has just a few counts. The rearrangement uses TRBV4-3 and TRBJ1-1, with D uncertain. The V gene's germline CDR1 is LGHNA and CDR2 YSLEER. V lost 1 base, J lost 4 bases, and 13 bases lay in between. The CDR3 is made up of 15 amino acids. CDR3 residues: CASSQVGERATEAFF. The CDR3 DNA is TGCGCCAGCAGCCAAGTTGGGGAAAGGGCCACTGAAGCTTTCTTT.

The chain links TRBV5-1 to TRBJ2-7; D assignment may be TRBD1 or TRBD2 (5 bases each). Trimming cost V 0 bases and J 1 base, with 11 bases left between them. Germline V gene data show CDR1 as SGHRS and CDR2 as YFSETQ. The CDR3 extends over 15 amino acids. As DNA, the CDR3 is TGCGCCAGCAGCTTGGGCGTCGGGACGTCCTACGAGCAGTACTTC. Translation gives CASSLGVGTSYEQYF. Together with reference TRBV5-1 and TRBJ2-7, the CDR3 gives the full variable domain: KAGVTQTPRYLIKTRGQQVTLSCSPISGHRSVSWYQQTPGQGLQFLFEYFSETQRNKGNFPGRFSGRQFSNSRSEMNVSTLELGDSALYLCASSLGVGTSYEQYFGPGTRLTVT.

This rearrangement joins TRBV7-2 to TRBJ1-5; D is undetermined. Germline CDR1 SGHTA, CDR2 FQGNSA. The CDR3 runs to 14 residues. V was clipped by 5 bases and J by 4 bases, with 12 bases between them. The CDR3 sequence is CASSQEHLNQPQHF. For the CDR3, the DNA is TGTGCCAGCAGCCAAGAACACCTGAATCAGCCCCAGCATTTT.

This clonotype appeared many times. The gene calls are TRBV5-1 and TRBJ2-7; D unclear. V was cut by 0 bases and J by 5 bases, with 6 bases left in between. Germline lookup yields CDR1 SGHRS and CDR2 YFSETQ. This CDR3 comprises 12 residues. CDR3 sequence: CASSLGYDEQYF. The DNA of the CDR3 is TGCGCCAGCAGCTTGGGGTATGACGAGCAGTACTTC.

This chain links TRBV25-1 with TRBJ2-2, with 7 bases lining up with TRBD1. Germline V gene sequence: CDR1 MGHDK, CDR2 SYGVNS. Trimming cost V 5 bases and J 7 bases; bases outside gene matches: 10. This CDR3 has 15 amino acids. The CDR3 coding sequence is TGTGCCAGCAGTCCCACCGACAGGGTAAACGGGGAGCTGTTTTTT. Encoded protein: CASSPTDRVNGELFF.

V is TRBV9 and J is TRBJ2-5; 11 bases match TRBD2. The length of the CDR3 is 16 residues. Losses at the gene ends were 4 bases for V and 5 bases for J; bases not matched to a gene: 10. Germline V gene lookup returns CDR1 SGDLS and CDR2 YYNGEE. CDR3 sequence reads: CASSPQDSGGAETQYF. The CDR3, as DNA: TGTGCCAGCAGCCCCCAGGATAGCGGGGGGGCCGAGACCCAGTACTTC.

The chain is built from TRBV12-3 or TRBV12-4 and TRBJ2-5, with D perhaps TRBD2 (5 bases). This CDR3 has 14 residues. V was pared by 3 bases and J by 1 base, with 9 bases between. The CDR3 protein is CASSFRRAQETQYF. CDR3 nucleotides: TGTGCCAGCAGTTTCCGGCGGGCCCAAGAGACCCAGTACTTC.

Comment on this clonotype: A much larger clone is a single base away; this may be a read error. This CDR3 is CASSLGAGDTF. In nucleotides, the CDR3 is TGTGCCAGCAGCTTGGGGGCGGGGGACACCTTC. The chain carries TRBV5-5 and TRBJ1-2, with a tentative D call TRBD1 (5 bases). This CDR3 is built from 11 residues. CDR1 is SGHKS and CDR2 is YYEKEE in the germline V gene (reference sequence). With 0 bases removed from V and 12 bases from J, the gap between germline ends came to 9 bases.

Worth noting for this clonotype: A read error may be the cause here, since a much bigger clone is one base away. The chain joins TRBV12-3 or TRBV12-4 to TRBJ1-2, with 8 bases that match TRBD1. After removal of 5 bases from V and 5 bases from J, the junction contained 4 bases not matched to a gene. This CDR3 comprises 13 residues. In DNA form, the CDR3 reads TGTGCCAGCAGTCGGACAGGGATGTATGGCTACACCTTC. Its translation is CASSRTGMYGYTF.